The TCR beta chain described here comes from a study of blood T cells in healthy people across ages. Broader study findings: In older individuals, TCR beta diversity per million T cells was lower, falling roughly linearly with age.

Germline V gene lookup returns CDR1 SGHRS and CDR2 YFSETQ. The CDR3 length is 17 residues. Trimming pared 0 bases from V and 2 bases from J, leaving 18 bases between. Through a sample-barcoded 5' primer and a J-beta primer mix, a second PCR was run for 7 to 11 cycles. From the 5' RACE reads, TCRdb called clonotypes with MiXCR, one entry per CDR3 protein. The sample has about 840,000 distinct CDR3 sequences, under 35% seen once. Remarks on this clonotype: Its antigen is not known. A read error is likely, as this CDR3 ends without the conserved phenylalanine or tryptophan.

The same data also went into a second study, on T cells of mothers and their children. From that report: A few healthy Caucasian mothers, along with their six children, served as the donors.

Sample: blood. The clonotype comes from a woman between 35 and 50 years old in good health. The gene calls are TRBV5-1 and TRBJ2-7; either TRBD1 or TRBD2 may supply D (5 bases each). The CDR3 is CASSLELGRQFTYEQYC. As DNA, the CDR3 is TGCGCCAGCAGCTTGGAACTAGGGCGACAGTTCACCTACGAGCAGTACTGC.